This T cell receptor (beta chain) was sequenced during a study of blood T cell repertoires in COVID-19. Study-level information: Italy, Spain and the United States were the sources of the convalescent and acute COVID-19 samples. The analysed material was cDNA or gDNA that came from T cells, B-cell-depleted T cells, or PBMCs.

Profiled with immunoSEQ multiplex PCR; TCRdb holds only in-frame clones, not every one. The sample shows some 160,000 clones, around 75% of them seen only once. The CDR3 is 14 residues long. Germline trimming cut 7 bases from V and 1 base from J; bases unmatched to any gene: 3. CDR1 and CDR2 from the germline V gene are GTSNPN and SVGIG (reference sequence). The sample comprised peripheral blood. This chain joins TRBV30 and TRBJ2-6, with 8 bases that match TRBD2. This receptor was taken from a woman aged 80 or over with acute or convalescent COVID-19. In nucleotides, the CDR3 is TGTGCCTCCGGGAGGGTTTCTGGGGCCAACGTCCTGACTTTC. As protein: CASGRVSGANVLTF.